A single sample gave rise to the 5 T cell receptor beta chains below, sequenced in a study of T-cell reconstitution after alpha-beta-depleted transplantation in children. Unique molecular identifiers were incorporated during preparation of the TCRbeta library. MiXCR was run by TCRdb on the PCR reads, yielding one entry per CDR3 protein. This table holds just over 350,000 distinct CDR3 sequences, 13% found once. Sample: PBMCs, taken from the stem cell graft. These receptors were obtained from a human donor who donated a stem cell graft to a child with Fanconi anemia.

This clonotype was seen many times. This chain uses TRBV20-1 with TRBJ2-5, with a weak D call TRBD1 (5 bases). Trimming removed 5 bases from V and 5 bases from J, with 9 bases in between. CDR3 size: 11 residues. Per the germline V gene, CDR1 is DFQATT and CDR2 is SNEGSKA (reference sequence). CDR3 sequence: CSAGAGETQYF. CDR3 in DNA: TGCAGTGCTGGGGCCGGGGAGACCCAGTACTTC.

Ten or more counts support this clonotype. V is TRBV2 and J is TRBJ2-5; D is possibly TRBD1 (5 bases). Germline CDR1 SNHLY, CDR2 FYNNEI. CDR3 length: 14 residues. Trimming removed 8 bases from V and 3 bases from J, with 16 bases in between. The CDR3 spells CASRDSNIKETQYF. For the CDR3, the DNA is TGTGCCAGCCGAGACAGCAACATTAAAGAGACCCAGTACTTC.

This clonotype was recorded a few times. A much larger clone lies one base from this, so it may be a read error. CDR3 sequence reads: CASSLDFYEQYF. The CDR3 DNA reads as TGCGCCAGCAGCTTGGACTTCTACGAGCAGTACTTC. The chain has TRBV5-1 and TRBJ2-7; D uncertain. In germline, CDR1 is SGHRS, CDR2 YFSETQ. V shed 0 bases and J shed 3 bases, with 4 bases lying between them. The CDR3 is 12 amino acids.

A few counts support this clonotype. The chain joins TRBV20-1 to TRBJ1-1; D is possibly TRBD1 (6 bases). CDR1 and CDR2 (germline): DFQATT, SNEGSKA (reference sequence). The CDR3 length is 11 residues. CDR3 residues: CRVDRGTEAFF. DNA of the CDR3: TGCAGGGTGGACAGAGGCACTGAAGCTTTCTTT.

V is TRBV12-3 or TRBV12-4 and J is TRBJ2-7, with D possibly matching TRBD2 (6 bases). The CDR3 loop spans 14 amino acids. V was clipped by 1 base and J by 11 bases, with 18 bases between them. CDR3 loop: CASSLGLIGTGKYF. The CDR3 DNA reads as TGTGCCAGCAGTTTAGGATTGATCGGGACTGGCAAGTACTTC.